The rows below give T cell receptor beta chains drawn from one sample of a study of molecular identifiers for immune sequencing clone quantification. MiXCR was run by TCRdb on the PCR reads, yielding one entry per CDR3 protein. Here the sample spans about 640,000 distinct CDR3 sequences, nearly 20% being singletons. The material sequenced was naive CD8+ T cells from blood, with Jurkat cell RNA spiked in. These receptors were taken from a human donor in good health. Some libraries in this study had Jurkat cell RNA spiked in. The CDR3 runs from the conserved cysteine through the conserved F or W. Clone size, where shown, is once, few, many, or a class for clones that have expanded.

abundance: many; j_gene: TRBJ1-1; v_gene: TRBV3-1; CDR3aa: CASSQEDRGKAFF
abundance: many; j_gene: TRBJ1-2; v_gene: TRBV7-9; CDR3aa: CASSLVRARLDGYTF
abundance: many; j_gene: TRBJ2-7; v_gene: TRBV30; CDR3aa: CACRDGGSEQYF
abundance: few; j_gene: TRBJ2-7; v_gene: TRBV12-3/TRBV12-4; CDR3aa: CASIKTGLRPRLPPEQYF
abundance: many; j_gene: TRBJ2-3; v_gene: TRBV4-1; CDR3aa: CASSQDTGGPWADTQYF
abundance: few; j_gene: TRBJ2-5; v_gene: TRBV20-1; CDR3aa: CSAKELTSGSAQETQYF
abundance: many; j_gene: TRBJ2-4; v_gene: TRBV5-6; CDR3aa: CASSSQSAKNIQYF
abundance: few; j_gene: TRBJ2-7; v_gene: TRBV18; CDR3aa: CTSSPPSYEQYF
abundance: .; j_gene: TRBJ2-1; v_gene: TRBV20-1; CDR3aa: CSARNVWGEQFF
abundance: few; j_gene: TRBJ2-1; v_gene: TRBV20-1; CDR3aa: CSASGGESYNEQFF
abundance: many; j_gene: TRBJ2-7; v_gene: TRBV29-1; CDR3aa: CSVSLGINEQYF